The 5 T cell receptor beta chains presented below share a single source sample, sequenced in a study of cytomegalovirus exposure and HLA in healthy donors. Sequenced by immunoSEQ multiplex PCR; TCRdb stores in-frame clones only, minus some. The table lists 220,000 or so clones, approximately 88% of them singletons. Sequenced sample: PBMCs. Source of these receptors: a woman younger than 45 in good health and CMV-seropositive.

The J gene is TRBJ1-2, the V gene TRBV29-1; the D gene is possibly TRBD1 (6 bases). The CDR3 length is 16 residues. CDR1 and CDR2 (germline): SQVTM, ANQGSEA. With 3 bases removed from V and 7 bases from J, the gap between germline ends came to 24 bases. CDR3 bases: TGCAGCGTTGAGATGCGGGGGGCGAGGGGCTTTTTTGGCTACACCTTC. As protein: CSVEMRGARGFFGYTF.

For the CDR3, the DNA is TGCGCCAGCAGCTTACGTCCGCGTAGCCATTCCTCCTACAATGAGCAGTTCTTC. Protein sequence: CASSLRPRSHSSYNEQFF. The V and J genes are TRBV5-1 and TRBJ2-1; D is unclear. Between the trimmed V and J ends, which lost 2 bases and 0 bases, there was a span of 18 bases. CDR3 length equals 18 residues. CDR1 and CDR2 (germline): SGHRS, YFSETQ.

The gene calls are TRBV9 and TRBJ2-5; 12 nucleotides match TRBD2. Germline V CDR1 and CDR2: SGDLS, YYNGEE. Losses at the gene ends were 4 bases for V and 7 bases for J; bases not matched to a gene: 11. The CDR3 contains 16 residues. CDR3 nucleotide sequence: TGTGCCAGCAGCCCCCGGACTAGCGGGATCCTTGGGACCCAGTACTTC. Its protein product is CASSPRTSGILGTQYF.

The J gene is TRBJ2-1, the V gene TRBV10-3, with D possibly being TRBD1 or TRBD2 (5 bases each). Trimming cost V 10 bases and J 7 bases, with 17 bases left between them. The V gene's germline CDR1 is ENHRY and CDR2 SYGVKD. The CDR3 consists of 13 residues. The CDR3 region is CASKGTSNNEQFF. In DNA form, the CDR3 reads TGTGCCAGCAAGGGGACCAGTAATAATGAGCAGTTCTTC.

This clone has just a few counts. The chain joins TRBV10-3 to TRBJ1-1; D remains unclear. The CDR3 loop spans 13 amino acids. The ends were cut back, 3 bases at V and 9 bases at J, with 14 bases in the middle. The germline gives CDR1 ENHRY, CDR2 SYGVKD. The CDR3 region has the DNA TGTGCCATCAGTGACGCTGCAATGCAGAAAGCTTTCTTT. Translated, it gives CAISDAAMQKAFF.